Listed below are T cell receptor beta chains from one sample, sequenced in a study of graft-versus-host responses after intestinal transplantation. Assay: immunoSEQ multiplex PCR; the TCRdb copy retains only in-frame clones and omits some. The table records about 120,000 clones, roughly 95% of them present only once. No antigen is known for these receptors. Sequenced here: unstimulated CD8+ T cells sorted from spleen or lymph node cells, sampled before intestinal transplant. The receptors come from a human donor who received an intestinal transplant. The CDR3 runs from the conserved cysteine through the conserved F or W. A D gene is named only where the DNA matches it firmly. Rows give clone size only sometimes, using once, few, many, or a class for an expanded clone.

v_gene	d_gene	abundance	j_gene	CDR3nt	CDR3aa
TRBV7-9	NA	NA	TRBJ2-1	TGTGCCAGCAGCCGAGAAGCGGGCAGCTCCTACAATGAGCAGTTCTTC	CASSREAGSSYNEQFF
TRBV27	TRBD2	NA	TRBJ2-7	TGTGCCAGCAGTTTATGGAGCGGGAGAGCCTACGAGCAGTACTTC	CASSLWSGRAYEQYF
TRBV9	NA	once	TRBJ1-4	TGTGCCAGCAGCGCGACGACAGGAGGGGCCGGTGAAAAACTGTTTTTT	CASSATTGGAGEKLFF
TRBV28	TRBD1	NA	TRBJ2-1	TGTGCCAGCAGTTTATCTAGAGGACAGGGGGTTGAGCAGTTCTTC	CASSLSRGQGVEQFF
TRBV28	NA	NA	TRBJ1-4	TGTGCCAGCTCCCCGGCAACTAATGAAAAACTGTTTTTT	CASSPATNEKLFF
TRBV7-9	NA	NA	TRBJ2-7	TGTGCCAGCAGTTCTGGGACCAACGACTACGAGCAGTACTTC	CASSSGTNDYEQYF
TRBV5-1	NA	NA	TRBJ2-7	TGCGCCAGCAGCTTGAAGGGCTACGAGCAGTACTTC	CASSLKGYEQYF
TRBV4-2	NA	NA	TRBJ1-1	TGTGCCAGCAGCCAGCTTGGGACGGGGAGCTGGGCTTTCTTT	CASSQLGTGSWAFF
TRBV6-1	NA	NA	TRBJ1-2	TGTGCCAGCAGTTTTGCGGGGGAAAGCTATGGCTACACCTTC	CASSFAGESYGYTF
TRBV5-6	NA	NA	TRBJ2-7	TGTGCCAGCAGCTTGTCAGACCCCTACGAGCAGTACTTC	CASSLSDPYEQYF
TRBV27	NA	NA	TRBJ2-7	TGTGCCAGCAGTTTCGGGGGTAGAGGCTACGAGCAGTACTTC	CASSFGGRGYEQYF
TRBV11-3	NA	NA	TRBJ1-2	TGTGCCAGCAGCCAGACAGGCAATTATGGCTACACCTTC	CASSQTGNYGYTF
TRBV27	NA	NA	TRBJ2-5	TGTGCCAGCAGTCACAACCAAGAGACCCAGTACTTC	CASSHNQETQYF
TRBV20-1	NA	NA	TRBJ2-7	TGCAGTGCCCCCTGGGGGGTGGAGCAGTACTTC	CSAPWGVEQYF
TRBV9	NA	NA	TRBJ1-6	TGTGCCAGCAGCGTAGAAGCACTCGATAGGTCACCCCTCCACTTT	CASSVEALDRSPLHF
TRBV4-2	NA	NA	TRBJ2-7	TGTGCCAGCAGCCAAGAGGGAGCGGAGTCCTACGAGCAGTACTTC	CASSQEGAESYEQYF
TRBV6-6	NA	NA	TRBJ1-1	TGTGCCAGCAGTTACAGGGGGGCTGAAGCTTTCTTT	CASSYRGAEAFF
TRBV29-1	NA	NA	TRBJ2-2	TGCAGCGTTGAGAACTACCCCGGGGAGCTGTTTTTT	CSVENYPGELFF
TRBV5-4	TRBD1	NA	TRBJ2-7	TGTGCCAGCAGCTTCTGGGACAGGCCCTCCGAGCAGTACTTC	CASSFWDRPSEQYF